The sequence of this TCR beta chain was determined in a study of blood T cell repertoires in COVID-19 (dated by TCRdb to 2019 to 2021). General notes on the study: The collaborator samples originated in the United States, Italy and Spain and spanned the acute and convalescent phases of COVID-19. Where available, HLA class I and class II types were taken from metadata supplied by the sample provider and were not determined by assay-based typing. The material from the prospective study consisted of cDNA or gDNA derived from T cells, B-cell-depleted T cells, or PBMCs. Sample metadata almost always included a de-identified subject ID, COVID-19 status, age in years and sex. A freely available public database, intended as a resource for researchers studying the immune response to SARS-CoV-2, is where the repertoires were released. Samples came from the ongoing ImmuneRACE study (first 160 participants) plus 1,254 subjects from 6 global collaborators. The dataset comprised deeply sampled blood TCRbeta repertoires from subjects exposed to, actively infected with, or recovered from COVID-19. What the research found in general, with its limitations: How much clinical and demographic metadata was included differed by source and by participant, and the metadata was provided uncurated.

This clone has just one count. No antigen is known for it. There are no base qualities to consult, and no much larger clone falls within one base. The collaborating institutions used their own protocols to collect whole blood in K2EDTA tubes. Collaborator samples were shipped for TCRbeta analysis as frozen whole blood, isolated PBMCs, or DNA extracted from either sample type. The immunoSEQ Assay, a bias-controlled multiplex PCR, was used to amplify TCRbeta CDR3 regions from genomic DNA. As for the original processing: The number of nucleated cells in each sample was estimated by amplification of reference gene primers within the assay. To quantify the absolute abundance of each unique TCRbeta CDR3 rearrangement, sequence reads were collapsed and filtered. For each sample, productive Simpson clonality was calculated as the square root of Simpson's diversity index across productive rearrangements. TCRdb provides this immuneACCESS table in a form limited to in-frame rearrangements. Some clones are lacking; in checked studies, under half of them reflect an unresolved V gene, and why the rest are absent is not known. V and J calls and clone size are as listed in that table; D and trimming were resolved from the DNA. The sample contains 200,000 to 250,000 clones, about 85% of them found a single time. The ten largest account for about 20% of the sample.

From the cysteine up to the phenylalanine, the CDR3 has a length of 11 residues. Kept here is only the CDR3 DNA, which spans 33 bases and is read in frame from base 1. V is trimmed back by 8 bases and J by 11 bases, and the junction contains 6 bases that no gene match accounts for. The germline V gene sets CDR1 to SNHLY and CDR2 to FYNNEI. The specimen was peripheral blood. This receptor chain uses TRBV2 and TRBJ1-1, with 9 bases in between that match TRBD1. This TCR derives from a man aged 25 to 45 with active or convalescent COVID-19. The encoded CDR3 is CASGGDRDAFF. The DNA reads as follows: TGTGCCAGCGGGGGGGACAGGGATGCTTTCTTT.